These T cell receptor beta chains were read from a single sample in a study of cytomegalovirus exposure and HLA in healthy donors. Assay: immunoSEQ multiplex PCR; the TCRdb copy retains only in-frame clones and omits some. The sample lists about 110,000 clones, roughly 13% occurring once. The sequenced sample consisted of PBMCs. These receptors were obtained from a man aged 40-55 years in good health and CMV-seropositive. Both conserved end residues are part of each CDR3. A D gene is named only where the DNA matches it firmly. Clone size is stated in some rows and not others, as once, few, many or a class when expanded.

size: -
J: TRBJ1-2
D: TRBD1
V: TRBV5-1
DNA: TGCGCCAGCAACCCGGACAGGGCCTCCTATGGCTACACCTTC
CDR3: CASNPDRASYGYTF

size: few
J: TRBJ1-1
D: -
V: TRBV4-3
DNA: TGCGCCAGCAGCCAAGAGGCTTATGGGGAGACTGAAGCTTTCTTT
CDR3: CASSQEAYGETEAFF

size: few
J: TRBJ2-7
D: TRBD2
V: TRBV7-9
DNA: TGTGCCAGCAGCTCGACTAGCGGGAGGGCCAGCGAGCAGTACTTC
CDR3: CASSSTSGRASEQYF

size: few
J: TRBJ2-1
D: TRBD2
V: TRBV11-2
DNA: TGTGCCAGCAGCTTATTACTAGCGGGAGGGCGAAATGAGCAGTTCTTC
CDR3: CASSLLLAGGRNEQFF

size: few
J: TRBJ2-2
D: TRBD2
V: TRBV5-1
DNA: TGCGCCAGCAGCCTAGCGGGGTTTTCCGGGGAGCTGTTTTTT
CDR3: CASSLAGFSGELFF

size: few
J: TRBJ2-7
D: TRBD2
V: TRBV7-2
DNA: TGTGCCAGCAGCTTAGGAACGGGTAGCGGGAATGAGCAGTACTTC
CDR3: CASSLGTGSGNEQYF

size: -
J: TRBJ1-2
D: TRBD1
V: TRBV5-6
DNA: TGTGCCAGCAGCCTGTCCAGGGGGCCCGATAGTTATGGCTACACCTTC
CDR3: CASSLSRGPDSYGYTF

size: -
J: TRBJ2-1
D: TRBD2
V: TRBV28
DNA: TGTGCCAGCATGAGGCCTAGCGGGGAGTACAATGAGCAGTTCTTC
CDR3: CASMRPSGEYNEQFF

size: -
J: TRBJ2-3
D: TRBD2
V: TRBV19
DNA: TGTGCCGTTGGGCTAGCGGGAGAGGGTACGCAGTATTTT
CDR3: CAVGLAGEGTQYF

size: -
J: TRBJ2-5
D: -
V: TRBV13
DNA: TGTGCCAGCAGCCCACGGAAGGAGCAAGAGACCCAGTACTTC
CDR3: CASSPRKEQETQYF

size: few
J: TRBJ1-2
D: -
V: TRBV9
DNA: TGTGCCAGCAGCGCCACCGACGGACTTCAGACTATGGCAGGCTACACCTTC
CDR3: CASSATDGLQTMAGYTF

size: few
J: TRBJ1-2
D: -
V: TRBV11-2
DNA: TGTGCCAGCAGCTTGGACAGTAGCTATGGCTACACCTTC
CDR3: CASSLDSSYGYTF

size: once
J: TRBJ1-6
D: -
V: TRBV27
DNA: TGTGCCAGCAGTTTCAACCGACAGAATAATTCACCCCTCCACTTT
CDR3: CASSFNRQNNSPLHF

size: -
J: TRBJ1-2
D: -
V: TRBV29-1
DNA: TGCAGCGTTGAAAGACGGGGAGAGCATGGCTACACCTTC
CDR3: CSVERRGEHGYTF

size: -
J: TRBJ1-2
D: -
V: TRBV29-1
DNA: TGCAGCGTTGAAGACACAACTAACTATGGCTACACCTTC
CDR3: CSVEDTTNYGYTF

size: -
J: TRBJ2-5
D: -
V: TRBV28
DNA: TGTGCCAGCAGTAAAGGACAACTCAGAGAGACCCAGTACTTC
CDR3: CASSKGQLRETQYF

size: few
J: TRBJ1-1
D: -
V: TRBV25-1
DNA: TGTGCCAGCAGTGAACCGGGACAACGTGAAGCTTTCTTT
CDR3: CASSEPGQREAFF

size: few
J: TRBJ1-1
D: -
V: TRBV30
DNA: TGTGCCCACCAAACGACAGGCGTCGAAGCTTTCTTT
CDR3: CAHQTTGVEAFF

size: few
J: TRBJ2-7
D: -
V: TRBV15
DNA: TGTGCCACCAGCAGAGATACAATTTGGCCTAGGCTCTCCTACGAGCAGTACTTC
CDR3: CATSRDTIWPRLSYEQYF

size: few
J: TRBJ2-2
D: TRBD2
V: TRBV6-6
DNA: TGTGCCAGCTCTAACGGGGGGAGATCGACCGGGGAGCTGTTTTTT
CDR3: CASSNGGRSTGELFF

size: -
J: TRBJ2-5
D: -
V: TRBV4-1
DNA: TGCGCCAGCAGCACCCAGGGTCAAGAGACCCAGTACTTC
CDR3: CASSTQGQETQYF

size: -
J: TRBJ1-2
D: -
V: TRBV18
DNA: TGTGCCAGCTCACCAGTTATGGGCGGGGAACGTTATGGCTACACCTTC
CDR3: CASSPVMGGERYGYTF

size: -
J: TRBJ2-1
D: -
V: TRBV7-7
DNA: TGTGCCAGCAGCTTAGGTCCTCACAGCTACAATGAGCAGTTCTTC
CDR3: CASSLGPHSYNEQFF

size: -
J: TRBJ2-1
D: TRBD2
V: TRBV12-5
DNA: TGTGCTAGTGGCTCAGCGGGAGGGCGCTACAATGAGCAGTTCTTC
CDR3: CASGSAGGRYNEQFF

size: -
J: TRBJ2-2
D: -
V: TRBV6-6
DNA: TGTGCCAGCAGTTACCGAGAGGGCCAGGTCGGGGAGCTGTTTTTT
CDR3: CASSYREGQVGELFF

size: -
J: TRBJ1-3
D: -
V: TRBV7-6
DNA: TGTGCCAGCAGCTTAGCGCCCCGGGGAACCTCTGGAAACACCATATATTTT
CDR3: CASSLAPRGTSGNTIYF

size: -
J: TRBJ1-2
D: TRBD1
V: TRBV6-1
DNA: TGTGCCAGCAGTGCCGGGACAGGATGGGGCTACACCTTC
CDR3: CASSAGTGWGYTF

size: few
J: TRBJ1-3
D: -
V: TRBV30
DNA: TGTGCCTGGAGTTCCGGGGGGGACACCATATATTTT
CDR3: CAWSSGGDTIYF

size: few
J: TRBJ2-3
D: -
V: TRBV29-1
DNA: TGCAGCGTTGGACAGGGAGGCGTTGATACGCAGTATTTT
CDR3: CSVGQGGVDTQYF

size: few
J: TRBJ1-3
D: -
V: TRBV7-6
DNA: TGTGCCAGCAGCCTGGGGCAATCTGGAAACACCATATATTTT
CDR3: CASSLGQSGNTIYF

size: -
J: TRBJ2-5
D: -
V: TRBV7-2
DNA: TGTGCCAGCAGAAAGAGGGAGACCCAGTACTTC
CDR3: CASRKRETQYF

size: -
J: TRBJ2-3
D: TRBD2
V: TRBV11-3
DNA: TGTGCCAGCAGCAAAACGACTAGCGGGAGAGCGGATACGCAGTATTTT
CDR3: CASSKTTSGRADTQYF

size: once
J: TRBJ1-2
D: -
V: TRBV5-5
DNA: TGTGCCAGCGAGGGGAGGGGACAAAACCCCCTTGGCTACACCTTC
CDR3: CASEGRGQNPLGYTF